Shown below are 21 T cell receptor beta chains from a single sample sequenced in a study of PD-1 blockade in mismatch repair-deficient tumors (dated by TCRdb to about 2017). The library was obtained by the immunoSEQ multiplex PCR assay. TCRdb stores this immuneACCESS table with in-frame sequences only. Part of the clones is absent; in the studies checked, under half of the shortfall reflects unresolved V genes, and no reason is known for the rest. The sample table lists roughly 120,000 clones, 88% of them with a count of one. The ten largest clones represent approximately 12% of the sample. The sequencing used peripheral blood, collected approximately 73 weeks after starting pembrolizumab. Source of these receptors: an adult with mismatch repair-deficient cancer.

The chain has TRBV7-9 and TRBJ2-1; 10 nucleotides match TRBD2. J gave up 8 bases and V 5 bases, and 18 bases lay outside the gene matches. CDR3 length: 18 amino acids. Germline CDR1 reads SEHNR; CDR2 reads FQNEAQ (reference sequence). The CDR3 DNA reads as TGTGCCAGCAGCCCCCCCCTTGCTAGCGGGAGACTATCTGATGAGCAGTTCTTC. Translated: CASSPPLASGRLSDEQFF.

V usage is TRBV7-9 and J usage is TRBJ2-7, with 10 bases aligning to TRBD2. The CDR3 has 15 residues. In germline, CDR1 is SEHNR, CDR2 FQNEAQ (reference sequence). V shed 5 bases, J shed 7 bases, and the junction held 11 bases outside the gene matches. CDR3 amino acids: CASSPAGGPSGEQYF. The CDR3 region has the DNA TGTGCCAGCAGCCCAGCGGGAGGGCCCTCCGGGGAGCAGTACTTC.

DNA for the CDR3: TGTGCCAGCAGTTCAGGGCTGGGGCAGCCCCAGCATTTT. It codes for CASSSGLGQPQHF. This chain joins TRBV6-5 and TRBJ1-5; D possibly corresponds to TRBD1 (5 bases). V lost 4 bases and J 7 bases, leaving 11 bases between the germline ends. The CDR3 contains 13 residues. From germline, CDR1 is MNHEY and CDR2 SVGAGI.

The chain links TRBV7-8 to TRBJ1-1; D unclear. The CDR3 extends over 13 amino acids. Germline V gene lookup returns CDR1 SGHVS and CDR2 FQNEAQ. V was cut by 2 bases and J by 0 bases, with 4 bases left in between. The CDR3 DNA reads as TGTGCCAGCAGCTTATTTTTGAACACTGAAGCTTTCTTT. Amino acids: CASSLFLNTEAFF.

This chain joins TRBV9 and TRBJ2-2; D gene ambiguous. CDR1 and CDR2 (germline): SGDLS, YYNGEE. The CDR3 is 13 residues long. Trimming removed 0 bases from V and 3 bases from J, with 3 bases in between. CDR3 region: CASSVGHTGELFF. The CDR3 nucleotides are TGTGCCAGCAGCGTAGGCCACACCGGGGAGCTGTTTTTT.

The rearrangement uses TRBV6-1 and TRBJ2-7, with D unclear. The CDR3 spans 16 residues. The V gene's germline CDR1 is MNHNS and CDR2 SASEGT. V was cut by 1 base and J by 3 bases, with 16 bases left in between. In nucleotides, the CDR3 is TGTGCCAGCAGTGAAGGGAGTGGCGGCAGCCTCTACGAGCAGTACTTC. Amino acids: CASSEGSGGSLYEQYF.

The chain joins TRBV9 to TRBJ2-5; D may match TRBD1 or TRBD2 (6 bases each). This CDR3 contains 16 residues. V lost 4 bases and J 2 bases, leaving 18 bases between the germline ends. CDR1 and CDR2 from the germline V gene are SGDLS and YYNGEE. The CDR3 DNA follows: TGTGCCAGCAGCCCCCGTTTGGGGGGCATACAAGAGACCCAGTACTTC. Translated: CASSPRLGGIQETQYF.

The gene calls are TRBV4-1 and TRBJ2-5; D is possibly TRBD1 or TRBD2 (5 bases each). CDR1 is MGHRA, CDR2 YSYEKL, per germline. Deletions cut 2 bases from V and 2 bases from J, with 15 bases between. This CDR3 contains 16 residues. CDR3 DNA sequence: TGCGCCAGCAGCCAACTCGGCCCGGGACCACAAGAGACCCAGTACTTC. Protein: CASSQLGPGPQETQYF.

This chain joins TRBV7-9 and TRBJ2-7, with 9 positions matching TRBD1. CDR1 and CDR2 from the germline V gene are SEHNR and FQNEAQ (reference sequence). The CDR3 is 14 residues long. V was clipped by 1 base and J by 7 bases; unmatched bases: 5. The CDR3 region has the DNA TGTGCCAGCAGCTTAGACAGGGGGCCAGGGGAGCAGTACTTC. This encodes CASSLDRGPGEQYF.

This sequence joins TRBV6-1 and TRBJ1-5, with TRBD1 matching 7 bases. V shed 2 bases, J shed 4 bases, and the junction held 2 bases outside the gene matches. Looked up from germline, CDR1 is MNHNS and CDR2 is SASEGT. CDR3 size: 14 residues. CDR3 coding DNA: TGTGCCAGCAGTGAACCAGGGGGGAATCAGCCCCAGCATTTT. It is translated as CASSEPGGNQPQHF.

This chain joins TRBV19 and TRBJ2-3, with a possible D match to TRBD1 (6 bases). Germline V CDR1 and CDR2: LNHDA, SQIVND (reference sequence). Trimming took 1 base from V and 2 from J, leaving 10 bases between them. The CDR3 is 15 amino acids. The CDR3 DNA reads as TGTGCCAGTAGTATAGGTGGACAGACCACAGATACGCAGTATTTT. Translating it yields CASSIGGQTTDTQYF.

The J gene is TRBJ1-5, the V gene TRBV5-1, with D uncertain. From germline, CDR1 is SGHRS and CDR2 YFSETQ. This CDR3 is built from 15 residues. Trimming left V 1 base short and J 1 base short, with 9 bases between. The CDR3: CASSLYGRSNQPQHF. DNA for the CDR3: TGCGCCAGCAGCTTGTATGGGAGAAGCAATCAGCCCCAGCATTTT.

This clone was seen a single time. The chain combines TRBV27 with TRBJ2-7; the D is unclear. V lost 5 bases to trimming and J lost 0 bases, with 11 bases between them. The germline gives CDR1 MNHEY, CDR2 SMNVEV (reference sequence). The CDR3 is 14 residues long. Here the CDR3 reads CASSLSIASYEQYF. For the CDR3, the DNA is TGTGCCAGCAGTCTCAGTATAGCCTCCTACGAGCAGTACTTC.

The J gene is TRBJ2-7, the V gene TRBV4-1; 7 nucleotides align to TRBD1. The CDR3 sequence is 14 residues long. Germline V CDR1 and CDR2: MGHRA, YSYEKL. Trimming took 0 bases from V and 9 from J; bases not matched to a gene: 8. As DNA, the CDR3 is TGCGCCAGCAGCCAAGACGTCAGGGGGATAGGGCAGTACTTC. This codes for CASSQDVRGIGQYF.

The V and J genes are TRBV5-1 and TRBJ2-2; D tentatively reads TRBD1 or TRBD2 (6 bases each). The germline V gene has CDR1 SGHRS and CDR2 YFSETQ. The CDR3 contains 14 residues. The V end lost 2 bases, the J end lost 6 bases, and 11 bases lay between the germline ends. This CDR3 is CASSFTGAAGELFF. The CDR3 nucleotides are TGCGCCAGCAGCTTTACGGGGGCCGCCGGGGAGCTGTTTTTT.

V usage is TRBV27 and J usage is TRBJ2-1; 8 bases align to TRBD2. There are 17 residues in the CDR3. Germline-derived CDR1 and CDR2 are MNHEY and SMNVEV (reference sequence). J gave up 8 bases and V 6 bases, and 18 bases lay outside the gene matches. CDR3 DNA: TGTGCCAGCAGCCCCATAGGGGGAACGGGAGGGTCCCATGAGCAGTTCTTC. Translating gives CASSPIGGTGGSHEQFF.

The chain employs TRBV7-9 and TRBJ1-3; 9 positions agree with TRBD1. The CDR3 length is 14 residues. Germline V lookup: CDR1 SEHNR, CDR2 FQNEAQ (reference sequence). V lost 5 bases, J lost 4 bases, and 3 bases stayed unmatched. CDR3 DNA: TGTGCCAGCAGCCAGGGACAGGGAGGAAACACCATATATTTT. It translates to CASSQGQGGNTIYF.

The chain's CDR3 is CASKRRTGAYEQYF. For the CDR3, the DNA is TGTGCCAGCAAAAGACGGACAGGGGCCTACGAGCAGTACTTC. The rearrangement uses TRBV27 and TRBJ2-7, with 9 bases identical to TRBD1. Trimming removed 7 bases from V and 2 bases from J; junction bases left unmatched: 6. This CDR3 is 14 amino acids long. Germline V gives CDR1 MNHEY, CDR2 SMNVEV (reference sequence).

The chain is built from TRBV7-6 and TRBJ2-1; 9 positions agree with TRBD1. The V and J ends lost 5 bases and 6 bases, in that order; junction bases with no gene match: 11. Germline V gives CDR1 SGHVS, CDR2 FNYEAQ. The CDR3 loop spans 16 amino acids. The CDR3 is CASSRDRVGDTNEQFF. The DNA of the CDR3 is TGTGCCAGCAGCAGGGACAGGGTCGGGGATACCAATGAGCAGTTCTTC.

V usage is TRBV30 and J usage is TRBJ2-5; D gene uncertain. With 0 bases removed from V and 5 bases from J, the gap between germline ends came to 22 bases. The CDR3 loop spans 17 amino acids. Looked up from germline, CDR1 is GTSNPN and CDR2 is SVGIG (reference sequence). This CDR3 reads CAWSVIRVYTDGETQYF. The CDR3 bases are TGTGCCTGGAGTGTAATTCGGGTGTATACGGATGGGGAGACCCAGTACTTC. Looking up the rest from reference TRBV30 and TRBJ2-5 gives the full variable domain: SQTIHQWPATLVQPVGSPLSLECTVEGTSNPNLYWYRQAAGRGLQLLFYSVGIGQISSEVPQNLSASRPQDRQFILSSKKLLLSDSGFYLCAWSVIRVYTDGETQYFGPGTRLLVL.

This clone was detected a few times. The J gene is TRBJ2-7, the V gene TRBV6-6, with 8 bases that match TRBD2. This CDR3 has 13 residues. In germline, CDR1 is MNHNY, CDR2 SVGAGI (reference sequence). V lost 9 bases and J lost 7; bases outside the gene matches: 11. CDR3 nucleotides: TGTGCCAGTCAAAAGCGGGAGTCGGAGGAGCAGTACTTC. Its translation is CASQKRESEEQYF.